Here is one TCR beta chain with its context. The target antigen is unknown. Healthy HIV-negative adults with no recent acute infections or vaccinations were recruited as donors. TCRdb's copy holds only in-frame clones and misses some; the assay was immunoSEQ multiplex PCR. The sample gives around 1.4 million clones, around 98.5% of which show up once; roughly 0.36% is in the top ten. This specimen belongs to a study of shared clonotypes between healthy human individuals. Whole-study findings and limits: Memory subsets generally showed lower estimated richness than naive subsets.

Per the germline V gene, CDR1 is ENHRY and CDR2 is SYGVKD. J gave up 3 bases and V 3 bases, and 2 bases lay outside the gene matches. This CDR3 is built from 16 residues. The TCR comes from a man aged 30 to 39 in good health. The rearrangement links TRBV10-3 to TRBJ2-1; 13 nucleotides agree with TRBD2. The sequencing input was naive CD4+ T cells sorted from blood. Subset here: CD45RA+ positively selected. In nucleotides, the CDR3 is TGTGCCATCAGTGACGGGACTAGCGGGATCTACAATGAGCAGTTCTTC. Its translation: CAISDGTSGIYNEQFF.